The next 11 T cell receptor beta chains were all read from a single sample in a study of cytomegalovirus exposure and HLA in healthy donors. PCR amplification relied on 60 Vbeta primers (plus 13 Jbeta primers). Profiling relied on immunoSEQ multiplex PCR, and the TCRdb table lists in-frame clones only, not all of them. The sample has about 130,000 clones; approximately 75% are singletons. Sequencing was performed on PBMCs. Receptor source: a woman aged 45-65 years in good health and CMV-seronegative.

The V call is TRBV28, the J call TRBJ2-3; TRBD1 matches 8 bases. Germline V gives CDR1 MDHEN, CDR2 SYDVKM. The CDR3 consists of 15 residues. V trimming: 6 bases; J trimming: 3 bases; junction bases outside the gene matches: 8. CDR3 in DNA: TGTGCCAGCAGGCCAGGGGGCGAGTGGACAGATACGCAGTATTTT. Protein sequence: CASRPGGEWTDTQYF.

The chain links TRBV6-6 to TRBJ2-7, with 14 bases identical to TRBD2. Trimming at V came to 6 bases and at J to 9 bases, leaving 10 bases not matched to a gene. Germline CDR1 and CDR2: MNHNY and SVGAGI (reference sequence). This CDR3 region has 15 residues. CDR3 loop: CASRGLAGESGRQYF. The DNA of the CDR3 is TGTGCCAGCAGGGGACTAGCGGGAGAGAGCGGTAGGCAGTACTTC.

This clone showed up just once. The chain has TRBV19 and TRBJ2-5, with 8 bases aligning to TRBD1. Germline V CDR1 and CDR2: LNHDA, SQIVND (reference sequence). With V trimmed by 5 bases and J by 0 bases, 8 bases remained unmatched. The CDR3 contains 16 residues. CDR3 sequence: CASSEDQGAYQETQYF. CDR3 nucleotides: TGTGCCAGTAGTGAGGATCAGGGGGCGTACCAAGAGACCCAGTACTTC.

This chain uses TRBV14 with TRBJ2-3; 7 bases agree with TRBD2. Germline V lookup: CDR1 SGHDN, CDR2 FVKESK. Unmatched junction bases numbered 12, after V lost 3 bases and J lost 3 bases. The CDR3 consists of 17 residues. CDR3 region: CASSHLRRLADTDTQYF. DNA of the CDR3: TGTGCCAGCAGCCATCTCCGACGGCTAGCGGATACAGATACGCAGTATTTT.

Only one count was recorded for this clone. J is TRBJ2-4 and V is TRBV11-3, with 8 bases lining up with TRBD1. The CDR3 sequence is 13 residues long. The V gene's germline CDR1 is SGHNT and CDR2 YENEEA. Trimming took 5 bases from V and 8 from J; bases not matched to a gene: 5. The CDR3: CASSTNRGDIQYF. CDR3 coding DNA: TGTGCCAGCAGCACCAACAGGGGGGACATTCAGTACTTC.

Comment on this clone: The junction departs from the called germline gene at one end, perhaps through a read error. This sequence joins TRBV7-7 and TRBJ2-1; maybe TRBD1 (6 bases). From germline, CDR1 is SSHAT and CDR2 FNYEAQ (reference sequence). The CDR3 covers 13 residues. Here the CDR3 reads CASSFRGLYEQFF. In nucleotides, the CDR3 is TGTGCTAGCAGCTTTAGGGGGTTGTATGAGCAGTTCTTC.

Concerning this clone itself: One end of the junction is discordant with germline, which a read error may explain. The J gene is TRBJ2-7, the V gene TRBV5-6; 10 bases match TRBD2. This CDR3 has 15 residues. Germline V gene data show CDR1 as SGHDT and CDR2 as YYEEEE. CDR3 sequence reads: CASSLLSGRAYKQYF. The DNA of the CDR3 is TGTGCCAGCAGCTTGCTCAGCGGGAGGGCCTACAAGCAGTACTTC.

The V gene is TRBV28, the J gene TRBJ2-7, with D possibly being TRBD2 (6 bases). V lost 6 bases and J lost 1, with 16 bases in between. There are 15 residues in the CDR3. In germline, CDR1 is MDHEN, CDR2 SYDVKM. CDR3 coding DNA: TGTGCCAGCAGCCGGGGTCTAGCGACTTCCTACGAGCAGTACTTC. It translates to CASSRGLATSYEQYF.

This clone was observed a few times. The gene calls are TRBV9 and TRBJ2-2, with D maybe TRBD1 (5 bases). V dropped 3 bases and J dropped 4 bases, with 13 bases sitting between them. CDR1 is SGDLS, CDR2 YYNGEE, per germline. This CDR3 comprises 15 residues. The CDR3 region has the DNA TGTGCCAGCAGCGGCCCACAGGTTTTCACCGGGGAGCTGTTTTTT. Its protein is CASSGPQVFTGELFF.

This rearrangement joins TRBV7-3 to TRBJ2-2; D perhaps matches TRBD2 (6 bases). V lost 2 bases, J lost 4 bases, and 14 bases lay in between. The germline CDR1 and CDR2 sequences are SGHTA and FQGTGA. The CDR3 is made up of 16 amino acids. In nucleotides, the CDR3 is TGTGCCAGCAGCTTAGGAACGGGAGACGTCACCGGGGAGCTGTTTTTT. Translated: CASSLGTGDVTGELFF.

This clone has a handful of counts. The CDR3 sequence: CASSLGGQSSNTGELFF. Written as DNA, the CDR3 is TGTGCCAGCAGCTTAGGCGGACAGAGTTCGAACACCGGGGAGCTGTTTTTT. The chain joins TRBV13 to TRBJ2-2; tentatively, D is TRBD1 (6 bases). There are 17 residues in the CDR3. Germline CDR1 is PRHDT and CDR2 is FYEKMQ (reference sequence). Trimming took 0 bases from V and 0 from J, leaving 11 bases between them.